In its sample, the clone carrying this T cell receptor beta chain was seen once. This sample was included in a study of control samples from healthy donors and cancer patients. Trimming shortened V by 1 base and J by 13 bases, and 11 bases separated the two germline ends. Germline V lookup: CDR1 KGHSH, CDR2 LQKENI. The CDR3 runs to 12 residues. Sequencing was performed with immunoSEQ multiplex PCR; in TCRdb, only in-frame clones are kept and a portion is missing. Of under 200,000 clones listed, 80% to 95% are singletons. The chain has TRBV18 and TRBJ2-1; D may match TRBD1 or TRBD2 (5 bases each). Sequenced sample: blood. The receptor was derived from a woman aged 25 to 39 in good health. The CDR3 protein is CASSPRSRDQFF. DNA for the CDR3: TGTGCCAGCTCACCACGGTCCCGGGACCAGTTCTTC.